Shown below are 9 T cell receptor beta chains from a single sample sequenced in a study of T cells in Graves' hyperthyroidism and ophthalmopathy. Using RNA transcripts as the source, TCR beta CDR3 regions were amplified. HTBI primers were employed in a first-round RT-PCR of the TCR CDR3. MiXCR, applied by TCRdb to the multiplex PCR reads, yields one record per CDR3 protein. There are hundreds of thousands of distinct CDR3 sequences in the sample; about 45% occur only once, and about 7% lies in the top ten. The sequencing sample was made of peripheral blood or thyroid tissue (not recorded which). Every receptor here comes from an adult man with Graves' disease, either hyperthyroidism or ophthalmopathy (not recorded which).

This clonotype was detected a few times. The rearrangement links TRBV11-2 to TRBJ1-2, with D unclear. The CDR3 loop spans 16 amino acids. With 2 bases removed from V and 4 bases from J, the gap between germline ends came to 17 bases. Germline V gives CDR1 SGHAT, CDR2 FQNNGV. DNA of the CDR3: TGTGCCAGCAGCTTAAATCGGGCAAGGACTACCTATGGCTACACCTTC. Translated, it gives CASSLNRARTTYGYTF.

The CDR3 nucleotides are TGTGCCAGCAGCGTCGGGGTCAATCGGAATGGCTACACCTTC. Translating it yields CASSVGVNRNGYTF. The chain carries TRBV9 and TRBJ1-2; D unresolved. The germline V gene has CDR1 SGDLS and CDR2 YYNGEE. V was shortened by 2 bases and J by 6 bases, with 14 bases between the two germline ends. CDR3 length equals 14 residues.

A few counts support this clonotype. The chain combines TRBV7-9 with TRBJ2-5; possibly TRBD2 for D (6 bases). V was clipped by 5 bases and J by 2 bases, with 15 bases between them. Germline V lookup: CDR1 SEHNR, CDR2 FQNEAQ (reference sequence). The CDR3 is 15 residues long. CDR3 DNA: TGTGCCAGCAGCAGACTTACTAGCCGACAAGAGACCCAGTACTTC. Amino acid sequence: CASSRLTSRQETQYF.

Points on this clonotype: It may be a read error: a sequence one base away is much more abundant. The chain is built from TRBV11-2 and TRBJ1-6, with 7 bases identical to TRBD1. This CDR3 has 14 residues. Looked up from germline, CDR1 is SGHAT and CDR2 is FQNNGV. The CDR3, as DNA: TGTGCCAGCAGCCCCCGGGACAGCAATTCACCCCCCCACTTT. This translates into CASSPRDSNSPPHF.

This clonotype was recorded a few times. The chain links TRBV2 to TRBJ1-1; D gene unclear. Germline values: CDR1 SNHLY, CDR2 FYNNEI. Deletions cut 6 bases from V and 0 bases from J, with 8 bases between. The CDR3 contains 13 residues. CDR3 protein: CASRGEMNTEAFF. The CDR3 DNA reads TGTGCCAGCAGAGGAGAGATGAACACTGAAGCTTTCTTT. Full variable domain (remainder filled in from reference TRBV2 and TRBJ1-1): EPEVTQTPSHQVTQMGQEVILRCVPISNHLYFYWYRQILGQKVEFLVSFYNNEISEKSEIFDDQFSVERPDGSNFTLKIRSTKLEDSAMYFCASRGEMNTEAFFGQGTRLTVV.

This chain connects TRBV12-3 or TRBV12-4 to TRBJ1-2; no reliable D call. CDR3 length equals 14 residues. V was cut by 2 bases and J by 2 bases, with 9 bases left in between. The CDR3 is CASSLSSVNYGYTF. In DNA form, the CDR3 reads TGTGCCAGCAGTTTATCGTCGGTGAACTATGGCTACACCTTC.

V gene TRBV20-1 combines with J gene TRBJ1-2; no firm D call. This CDR3 region has 15 residues. The germline CDR1 and CDR2 sequences are DFQATT and SNEGSKA (reference sequence). The ends were cut back, 0 bases at V and 3 bases at J, with 14 bases in the middle. The CDR3 is CSARERAGFDYGYTF. The CDR3 bases are TGCAGTGCTAGAGAGAGGGCGGGCTTCGACTATGGCTACACCTTC.

This clonotype turned up a few times. The J gene is TRBJ2-7, the V gene TRBV9; perhaps D is TRBD1 or TRBD2 (6 bases each). V was clipped by 4 bases and J by 3 bases, with 17 bases between them. CDR1 is SGDLS, CDR2 YYNGEE, per germline. The CDR3 contains 15 residues. CDR3 amino acids: CASSPRGGTFYEQYF. The CDR3 bases are TGTGCCAGCAGCCCCCGCGGCGGGACATTCTACGAGCAGTACTTC.

The V and J genes are TRBV27 and TRBJ1-6, with D uncertain. This CDR3 contains 14 residues. CDR1 MNHEY and CDR2 SMNVEV come from the germline V gene (reference sequence). The V end was cut by 6 bases, the J end by 2 bases, with 8 bases between. This CDR3 is CASRATTYNSPLHF. CDR3 coding DNA: TGTGCCAGCAGAGCGACTACCTATAATTCACCCCTCCACTTT.